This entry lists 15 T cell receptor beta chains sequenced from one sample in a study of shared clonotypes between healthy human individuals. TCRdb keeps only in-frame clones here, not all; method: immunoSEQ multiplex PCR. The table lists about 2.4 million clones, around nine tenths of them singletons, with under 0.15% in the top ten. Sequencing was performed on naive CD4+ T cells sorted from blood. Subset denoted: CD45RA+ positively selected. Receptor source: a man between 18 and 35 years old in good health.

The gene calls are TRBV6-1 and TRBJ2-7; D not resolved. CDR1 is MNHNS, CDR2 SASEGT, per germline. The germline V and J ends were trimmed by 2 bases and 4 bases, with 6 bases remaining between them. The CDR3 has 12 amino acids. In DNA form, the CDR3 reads TGTGCCAGCAGTGAACAGGTTTACGAGCAGTACTTC. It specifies CASSEQVYEQYF.

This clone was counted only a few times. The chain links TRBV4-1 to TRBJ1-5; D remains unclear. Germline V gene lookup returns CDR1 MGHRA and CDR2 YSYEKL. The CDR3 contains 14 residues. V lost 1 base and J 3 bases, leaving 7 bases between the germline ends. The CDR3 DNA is TGCGCCAGCAGCCAAGTGGCGCCCAATCAGCCCCAGCATTTT. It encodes CASSQVAPNQPQHF.

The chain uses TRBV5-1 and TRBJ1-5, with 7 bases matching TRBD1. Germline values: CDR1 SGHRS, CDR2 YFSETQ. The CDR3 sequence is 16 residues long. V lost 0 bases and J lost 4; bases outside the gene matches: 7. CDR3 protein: CASSLAGTVLNQPQHF. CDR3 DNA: TGCGCCAGCAGCTTGGCCGGGACAGTATTGAATCAGCCCCAGCATTTT. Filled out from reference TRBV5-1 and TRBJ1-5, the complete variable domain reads KAGVTQTPRYLIKTRGQQVTLSCSPISGHRSVSWYQQTPGQGLQFLFEYFSETQRNKGNFPGRFSGRQFSNSRSEMNVSTLELGDSALYLCASSLAGTVLNQPQHFGDGTRLSIL.

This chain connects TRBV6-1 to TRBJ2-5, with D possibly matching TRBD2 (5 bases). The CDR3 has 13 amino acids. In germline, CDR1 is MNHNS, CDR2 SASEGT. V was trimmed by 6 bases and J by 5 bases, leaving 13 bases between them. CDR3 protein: CASRPGILETQYF. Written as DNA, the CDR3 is TGTGCCAGCAGACCCGGGATACTGGAGACCCAGTACTTC.

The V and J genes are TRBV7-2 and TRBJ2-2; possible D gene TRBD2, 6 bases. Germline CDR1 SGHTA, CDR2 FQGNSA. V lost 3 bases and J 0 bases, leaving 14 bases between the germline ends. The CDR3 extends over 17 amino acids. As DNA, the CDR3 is TGTGCCAGCAGCTTCACTTATAGCGGCGCGAACACCGGGGAGCTGTTTTTT. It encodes CASSFTYSGANTGELFF.

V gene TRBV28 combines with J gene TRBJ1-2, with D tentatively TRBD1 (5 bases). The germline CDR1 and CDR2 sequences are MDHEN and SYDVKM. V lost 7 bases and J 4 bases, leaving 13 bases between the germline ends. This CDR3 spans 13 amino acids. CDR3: CASTGQGFYGYTF. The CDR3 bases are TGTGCCAGCACGGGGCAGGGCTTCTATGGCTACACCTTC.

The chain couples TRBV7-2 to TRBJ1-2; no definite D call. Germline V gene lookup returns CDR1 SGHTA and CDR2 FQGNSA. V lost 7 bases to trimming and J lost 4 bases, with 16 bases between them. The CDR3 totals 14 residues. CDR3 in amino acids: CASKHTVIIYGYTF. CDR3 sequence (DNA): TGTGCCAGCAAACATACAGTCATCATCTATGGCTACACCTTC.

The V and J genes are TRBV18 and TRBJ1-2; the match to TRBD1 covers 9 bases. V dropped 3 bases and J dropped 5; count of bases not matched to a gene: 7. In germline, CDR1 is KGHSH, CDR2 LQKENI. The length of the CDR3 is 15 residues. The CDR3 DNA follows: TGTGCCAGCTCACCTCCGGGACAGGGCCATTATGGCTACACCTTC. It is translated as CASSPPGQGHYGYTF. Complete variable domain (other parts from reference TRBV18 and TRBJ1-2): NAGVMQNPRHLVRRRGQEARLRCSPMKGHSHVYWYRQLPEEGLKFMVYLQKENIIDESGMPKERFSAEFPKEGPSILRIQQVVRGDSAAYFCASSPPGQGHYGYTFGSGTRLTVV.

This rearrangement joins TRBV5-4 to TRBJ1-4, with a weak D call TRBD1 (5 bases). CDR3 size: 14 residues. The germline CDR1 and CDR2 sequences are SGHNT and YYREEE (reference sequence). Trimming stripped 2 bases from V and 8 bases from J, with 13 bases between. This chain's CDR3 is CASSFRGDGEKLFF. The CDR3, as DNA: TGTGCCAGCAGCTTTCGGGGGGATGGGGAAAAACTGTTTTTT.

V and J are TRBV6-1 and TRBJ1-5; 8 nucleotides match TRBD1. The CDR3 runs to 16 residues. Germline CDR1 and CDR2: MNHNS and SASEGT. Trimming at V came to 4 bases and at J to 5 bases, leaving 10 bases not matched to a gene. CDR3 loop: CASSGPWTGTDQPQHF. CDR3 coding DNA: TGTGCCAGCAGTGGACCTTGGACAGGGACGGATCAGCCCCAGCATTTT.

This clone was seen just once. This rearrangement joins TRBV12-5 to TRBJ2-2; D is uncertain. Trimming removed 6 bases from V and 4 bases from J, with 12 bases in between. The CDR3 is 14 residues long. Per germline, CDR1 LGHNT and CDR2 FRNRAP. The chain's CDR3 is CASGSPQTTGELFF. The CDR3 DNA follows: TGTGCTAGTGGATCACCGCAGACCACCGGGGAGCTGTTTTTT.

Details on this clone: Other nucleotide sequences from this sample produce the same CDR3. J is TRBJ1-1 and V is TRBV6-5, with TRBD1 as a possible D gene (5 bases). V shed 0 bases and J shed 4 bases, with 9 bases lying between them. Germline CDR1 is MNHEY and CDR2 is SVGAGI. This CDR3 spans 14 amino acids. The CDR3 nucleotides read TGTGCCAGCAGTTACTCCGTGGGGGGCACTGAAGCTTTCTTT. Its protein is CASSYSVGGTEAFF.

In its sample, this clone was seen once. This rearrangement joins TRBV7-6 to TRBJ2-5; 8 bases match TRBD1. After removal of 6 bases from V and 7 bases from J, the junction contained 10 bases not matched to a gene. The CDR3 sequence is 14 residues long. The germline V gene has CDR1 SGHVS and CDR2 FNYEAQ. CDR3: CASSSGQGSGTQYF. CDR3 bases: TGTGCCAGCAGTTCAGGACAGGGCAGCGGGACCCAGTACTTC.

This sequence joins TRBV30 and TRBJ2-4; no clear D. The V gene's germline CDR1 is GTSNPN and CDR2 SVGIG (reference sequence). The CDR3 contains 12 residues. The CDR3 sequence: CAIKGAKNIQYF. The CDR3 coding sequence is TGTGCTATTAAGGGCGCCAAAAACATTCAGTACTTC.

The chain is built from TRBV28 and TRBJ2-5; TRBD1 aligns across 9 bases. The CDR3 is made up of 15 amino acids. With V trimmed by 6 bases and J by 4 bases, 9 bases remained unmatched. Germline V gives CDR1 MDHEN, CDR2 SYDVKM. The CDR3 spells CASSSGQGNLETQYF. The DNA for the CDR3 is TGTGCCAGCAGCTCGGGACAGGGAAATTTAGAGACCCAGTACTTC.